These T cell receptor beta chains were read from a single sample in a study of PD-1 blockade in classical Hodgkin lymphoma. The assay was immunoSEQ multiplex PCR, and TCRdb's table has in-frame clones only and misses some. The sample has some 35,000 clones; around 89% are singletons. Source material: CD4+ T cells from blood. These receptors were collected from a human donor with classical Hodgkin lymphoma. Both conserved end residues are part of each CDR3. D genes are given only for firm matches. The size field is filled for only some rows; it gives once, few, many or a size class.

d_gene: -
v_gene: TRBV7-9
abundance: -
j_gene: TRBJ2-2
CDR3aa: CAAGRGATNTGELFF
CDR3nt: TGTGCCGCGGGCCGGGGGGCGACGAACACCGGGGAGCTGTTTTTT

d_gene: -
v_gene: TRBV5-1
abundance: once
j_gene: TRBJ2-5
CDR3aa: CASSLRGAWQETQYF
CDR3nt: TGCGCCAGCAGCTTGCGGGGGGCCTGGCAAGAGACCCAGTACTTC

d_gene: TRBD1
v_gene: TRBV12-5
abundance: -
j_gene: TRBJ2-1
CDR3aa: CASGLVEGANNEQFF
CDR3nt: TGTGCTAGTGGTTTGGTTGAGGGGGCTAACAATGAGCAGTTCTTC

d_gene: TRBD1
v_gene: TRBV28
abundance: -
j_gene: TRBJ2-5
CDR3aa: CASSGGDRGKETQYF
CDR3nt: TGTGCCAGCAGTGGGGGGGACAGGGGAAAAGAGACCCAGTACTTC

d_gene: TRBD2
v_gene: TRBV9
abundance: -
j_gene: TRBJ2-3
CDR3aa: CASSVAPTTSGGASGTQYF
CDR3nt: TGTGCCAGCAGCGTAGCTCCCACAACTAGCGGGGGGGCCTCTGGGACGCAGTATTTT

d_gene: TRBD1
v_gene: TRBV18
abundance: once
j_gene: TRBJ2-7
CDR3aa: CASSPQDRGYEQYF
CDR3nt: TGTGCCAGCTCACCCCAGGACAGGGGCTACGAGCAGTACTTC

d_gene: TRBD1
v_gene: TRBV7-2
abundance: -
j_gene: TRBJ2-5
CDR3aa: CASSSGQAETQYF
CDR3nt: TGTGCCAGCAGCTCAGGACAGGCAGAGACCCAGTACTTC

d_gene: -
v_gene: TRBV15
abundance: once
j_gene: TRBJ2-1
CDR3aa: CATSRDGRKNEQFF
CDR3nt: TGTGCCACCAGCAGAGATGGACGGAAGAATGAGCAGTTCTTC

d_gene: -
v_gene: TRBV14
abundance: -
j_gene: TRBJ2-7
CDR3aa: CASSQERWQGTYEQYF
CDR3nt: TGTGCCAGCAGCCAAGAGCGGTGGCAGGGGACCTACGAGCAGTACTTC

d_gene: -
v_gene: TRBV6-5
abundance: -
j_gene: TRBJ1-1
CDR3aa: CASKRRSTEAFF
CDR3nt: TGTGCCAGCAAGCGAAGGAGCACTGAAGCTTTCTTT

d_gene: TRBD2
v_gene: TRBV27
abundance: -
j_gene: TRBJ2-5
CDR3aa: CASSLGLAETQYF
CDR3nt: TGTGCCAGCAGTCTAGGACTAGCAGAGACCCAGTACTTC

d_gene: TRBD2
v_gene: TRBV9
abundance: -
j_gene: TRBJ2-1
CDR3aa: CASSVEGTSNEQFF
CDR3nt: TGTGCCAGCAGCGTAGAAGGGACTAGCAATGAGCAGTTCTTC

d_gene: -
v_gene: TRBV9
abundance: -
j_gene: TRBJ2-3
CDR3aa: CASSVKFSRSTDTQYF
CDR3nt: TGTGCCAGCAGCGTAAAGTTTTCCCGGAGCACAGATACGCAGTATTTT

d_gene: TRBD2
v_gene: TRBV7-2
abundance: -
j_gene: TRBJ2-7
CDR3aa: CASSPRSHSGGSSYEQYF
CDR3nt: TGTGCCAGCAGCCCCCGGTCCCATAGCGGGGGAAGCTCCTACGAGCAGTACTTC